This is a list of T cell receptor beta chains from one sample in a study of early T cells in non-severe SARS-CoV-2 infection. TCRdb independently ran MiXCR on the 5' RACE reads; one entry per CDR3 protein. The sample holds nearly 110,000 distinct CDR3 sequences, 11% seen once. The sequenced sample consisted of whole blood. All receptors derive from an adult who was a healthcare worker with PCR-confirmed SARS-CoV-2 infection or an uninfected control (not recorded which). Each CDR3 is given without its conserved first and last residue.

V: TRBV20-1; J: TRBJ2-1; CDR3: SAYLYEIYNEQF
V: TRBV24-1; J: TRBJ2-2; CDR3: ATSDYRDTGELF
V: TRBV9; J: TRBJ2-7; CDR3: ASSVDPGSYEQY
V: TRBV11-2; J: TRBJ1-1; CDR3: ASSYQGNTEAF
V: TRBV2; J: TRBJ2-1; CDR3: ASSEEGLAAYNEQF
V: TRBV20-1; J: TRBJ1-5; CDR3: SARDPRTGRGYQPQH
V: TRBV18; J: TRBJ1-6; CDR3: ASSLDRRNSPLH
V: TRBV12-3/TRBV12-4; J: TRBJ2-3; CDR3: ASTLQADTQY
V: TRBV7-2; J: TRBJ2-7; CDR3: ASSSRRGGAEQY
V: TRBV7-9; J: TRBJ1-2; CDR3: ASSRMDKTHYGYT
V: TRBV5-1; J: TRBJ2-3; CDR3: ASSSRTGTDTQY
V: TRBV5-6; J: TRBJ2-6; CDR3: ASSNLAGRSGANVLT
V: TRBV20-1; J: TRBJ1-1; CDR3: SAGGTGAVAF
V: TRBV6-6; J: TRBJ2-1; CDR3: ASSYGTASWGRVNEQF
V: TRBV2; J: TRBJ1-5; CDR3: ASTALPNQPQH
V: TRBV6-5; J: TRBJ2-3; CDR3: ASRKSRTGFTDTQY
V: TRBV3-1; J: TRBJ2-2; CDR3: ASSQGQVVGELF
V: TRBV29-1; J: TRBJ2-1; CDR3: SVEGRYNEQF
V: TRBV28; J: TRBJ2-3; CDR3: ASSLLAGEGNTQY
V: TRBV6-6; J: TRBJ1-2; CDR3: ASSSGQGYGYT
V: TRBV20-1; J: TRBJ1-5; CDR3: SARAGAQPQH
V: TRBV10-3; J: TRBJ2-1; CDR3: AISEGGNEQF
V: TRBV20-1; J: TRBJ2-1; CDR3: SARVEYGTSSYNEQF
V: TRBV20-1; J: TRBJ2-7; CDR3: SADIRTYEQY
V: TRBV2; J: TRBJ2-1; CDR3: ASRPRGLAGGSDEQF
V: TRBV5-3; J: TRBJ1-5; CDR3: ARSLRSHGGPQH
V: TRBV7-6; J: TRBJ2-7; CDR3: ASSQGAGTYEQY
V: TRBV28; J: TRBJ2-7; CDR3: ASSLLGAQITYEQY
V: TRBV5-4; J: TRBJ2-3; CDR3: ASSSRFGGADTQY
V: TRBV20-1; J: TRBJ2-1; CDR3: SAEREPSYNEQF
V: TRBV7-8; J: TRBJ2-1; CDR3: ASSYLVGRNEQF
V: TRBV12-3/TRBV12-4; J: TRBJ2-4; CDR3: ASTFGAFLAKNIQY
V: TRBV20-1; J: TRBJ1-1; CDR3: SARGGGDTEAF
V: TRBV7-2; J: TRBJ1-5; CDR3: ASERSPTNQPQH
V: TRBV6-5; J: TRBJ2-3; CDR3: ASSYSNWHTDTQY
V: TRBV28; J: TRBJ2-5; CDR3: ASDNGATPSQETQY
V: TRBV5-6; J: TRBJ1-6; CDR3: ASSFNLIPPLH
V: TRBV12-3/TRBV12-4; J: TRBJ1-4; CDR3: ASGQVGEKLF
V: TRBV5-6; J: TRBJ2-3; CDR3: ASSFPGTDTQY
V: TRBV27; J: TRBJ2-2; CDR3: ASTERDDGTGELF
V: TRBV5-1; J: TRBJ2-6; CDR3: AGPPVRDRLSGANVLT
V: TRBV18; J: TRBJ1-4; CDR3: ASSRVGTNEKLF
V: TRBV7-2; J: TRBJ2-3; CDR3: ASSLEGGYTDTQY
V: TRBV9; J: TRBJ2-7; CDR3: ASSPQTSGPYEQY
V: TRBV21-1; J: TRBJ1-1; CDR3: ASSKGPTGVVANTEAF
V: TRBV14; J: TRBJ2-1; CDR3: ASSPWTRNIYEQF
V: TRBV2; J: TRBJ2-3; CDR3: ASNPTGVADTQY